A single sample gave rise to the 30 T cell receptor beta chains below, sequenced in a study of T-cell memory formation after mild COVID-19. TCRdb reanalysed the 5' RACE reads using MiXCR and keeps one entry per CDR3 protein. The sample lists some 450,000 distinct CDR3 sequences, around 18% occurring once. The specimen sequenced was PBMCs or a T cell subset sorted from them (not recorded which). Receptor source: an adult woman who had mild COVID-19 (a few samples of this study predate the infection). Cell type and time point are not known.

The rearrangement joins TRBV7-2 to TRBJ2-1; D possibly matches TRBD1 or TRBD2 (5 bases each). CDR1 is SGHTA, CDR2 FQGNSA, per germline. Trimming removed 6 bases at V and 12 bases at J, with 18 bases between. This CDR3 is built from 13 residues. CDR3 coding DNA: TGTGCCAGCAGGAGGGACCTCGGGTGGGGGCAGTTCTTC. It specifies CASRRDLGWGQFF. The full variable domain, completed using reference TRBV7-2 and TRBJ2-1, is GAGVSQSPSNKVTEKGKDVELRCDPISGHTALYWYRQSLGQGLEFLIYFQGNSAPDKSGLPSDRFSAERTGGSVSTLTIQRTQQEDSAVYLCASRRDLGWGQFFGPGTRLTVL.

The CDR3 region has the DNA TGTGCCTGGGACAGGGTGTGGACTGAAGCTTTCTTT. Amino acid sequence: CAWDRVWTEAFF. This chain links TRBV30 with TRBJ1-1, with 7 bases identical to TRBD1. Germline V gene lookup returns CDR1 GTSNPN and CDR2 SVGIG (reference sequence). With V trimmed by 5 bases and J by 5 bases, 5 bases remained unmatched. This CDR3 region has 12 residues. Together with reference TRBV30 and TRBJ1-1, the CDR3 gives the full variable domain: SQTIHQWPATLVQPVGSPLSLECTVEGTSNPNLYWYRQAAGRGLQLLFYSVGIGQISSEVPQNLSASRPQDRQFILSSKKLLLSDSGFYLCAWDRVWTEAFFGQGTRLTVV.

The J gene is TRBJ2-3, the V gene TRBV3-1, with 12 bases fitting TRBD2. CDR3 length equals 16 residues. CDR1 and CDR2 from the germline V gene are LGHDT and YNNKEL (reference sequence). V was clipped by 4 bases and J by 3 bases; unmatched bases: 5. The CDR3 DNA is TGTGCCAGCAGCCTCCCTAGCGGGGGGGGGACAGATACGCAGTATTTT. Its translation: CASSLPSGGGTDTQYF.

This clonotype came up a few times. The V call is TRBV12-3 or TRBV12-4, the J call TRBJ1-2, with 11 bases matching TRBD1. CDR3 length: 16 residues. J gave up 2 bases and V 6 bases, and 8 bases lay outside the gene matches. This chain's CDR3 is CASRADRGLWNYGYTF. Written as DNA, the CDR3 is TGTGCCAGCAGAGCGGACAGGGGGCTTTGGAACTATGGCTACACCTTC.

This clonotype has a count of ten or more. The rearrangement links TRBV11-2 to TRBJ2-4; maybe TRBD2 (6 bases). Trimming pared 5 bases from V and 0 bases from J, leaving 17 bases between. The CDR3 spans 17 residues. Germline V gene sequence: CDR1 SGHAT, CDR2 FQNNGV. CDR3 residues: CASSPRGGDIAKNIQYF. The CDR3 DNA reads as TGTGCCAGCAGCCCCCGAGGCGGGGATATAGCCAAAAACATTCAGTACTTC.

J is TRBJ1-5 and V is TRBV7-2; D may be TRBD1 (5 bases). Trimming removed 3 bases at V and 7 bases at J, with 16 bases between. CDR3 length: 15 amino acids. Germline loops: CDR1 SGHTA, CDR2 FQGNSA. CDR3 in DNA: TGTGCCAGCAGCTTGATCCGGGGGAACGGGCAGCCCCAGCATTTT. The encoded protein is CASSLIRGNGQPQHF.

This clonotype was detected a few times. V gene TRBV5-1 combines with J gene TRBJ2-5, with 15 bases that match TRBD2. Germline V gives CDR1 SGHRS, CDR2 YFSETQ. This CDR3 is 16 amino acids long. Unmatched junction bases numbered 6, after V lost 4 bases and J lost 5 bases. The CDR3 DNA is TGCGCCAGCAGCAAGAGGACTAGCGGGGGGGGTGAGACCCAGTACTTC. Protein sequence: CASSKRTSGGGETQYF.

This chain connects TRBV12-3 or TRBV12-4 to TRBJ1-2; TRBD1 is a possible D gene (6 bases). This CDR3 comprises 14 residues. V lost 2 bases to trimming and J lost 2 bases, with 9 bases between them. CDR3 nucleotide sequence: TGTGCCAGCAGTTTACGACAGGAAAACTATGGCTACACCTTC. It codes for CASSLRQENYGYTF.

About this clonotype itself: A junction boundary mismatches the germline segment, possibly from a read error. This chain joins TRBV27 and TRBJ1-4; no clear D. This CDR3 region has 14 residues. In germline, CDR1 is MNHEY, CDR2 SMNVEV (reference sequence). DNA for the CDR3: TGTGCCAGCCGGCAAGGGATTTATAATGAAAAACTGATTTTT. Protein: CASRQGIYNEKLIF.

The V gene is TRBV7-9, the J gene TRBJ2-3, with 7 bases aligning to TRBD1. In germline, CDR1 is SEHNR, CDR2 FQNEAQ (reference sequence). This CDR3 contains 17 residues. Unmatched junction bases numbered 14, after V lost 5 bases and J lost 3 bases. CDR3: CASSKPRQGLSTDTQYF. For the CDR3, the DNA is TGTGCCAGCAGCAAACCCCGACAGGGTCTGTCTACAGATACGCAGTATTTT. The entire variable domain, with the rest obtained from reference TRBV7-9 and TRBJ2-3, is as follows: DTGVSQNPRHKITKRGQNVTFRCDPISEHNRLYWYRQTLGQGPEFLTYFQNEAQLEKSRLLSDRFSAERPKGSFSTLEIQRTEQGDSAMYLCASSKPRQGLSTDTQYFGPGTRLTVL.

J is TRBJ2-5 and V is TRBV12-3 or TRBV12-4; TRBD1 or TRBD2 may be the D gene (5 bases each). The V gene lost 4 bases and the J gene lost 5 bases, with 11 bases spanning the gap. The CDR3 has 13 amino acids. The CDR3 region has the DNA TGTGCCAGCAGTTGGGGACCTGCTGAGACCCAGTACTTC. Its protein product is CASSWGPAETQYF.

This clonotype has a handful of counts. The J gene is TRBJ2-5, the V gene TRBV7-6; D tentatively reads TRBD1 or TRBD2 (5 bases each). Per the germline V gene, CDR1 is SGHVS and CDR2 is FNYEAQ. This CDR3 is built from 17 residues. V dropped 5 bases and J dropped 1 base, with 20 bases sitting between them. The CDR3 is CASSPFPRGKIQETQYF. CDR3 DNA: TGTGCCAGCAGCCCCTTCCCCCGGGGCAAAATCCAAGAGACCCAGTACTTC.

The V and J genes are TRBV20-1 and TRBJ2-3; tentative D call: TRBD2 (6 bases). Trimming left V 5 bases short and J 5 bases short, with 17 bases between. The CDR3 covers 14 residues. Germline-derived CDR1 and CDR2 are DFQATT and SNEGSKA (reference sequence). CDR3 residues: CSAPVQGSGDTQYF. CDR3 coding DNA: TGCAGTGCTCCCGTTCAGGGTAGCGGAGATACGCAGTATTTT.

This clonotype was observed at least ten times. Written as DNA, the CDR3 is TGTGCCAGCAGCTCGACAGGGAGCACTGAAGCTTTCTTT. It encodes CASSSTGSTEAFF. The chain employs TRBV7-3 and TRBJ1-1, with 7 positions matching TRBD1. The CDR3 has 13 residues. The ends lost 4 bases at V and 4 bases at J; junction bases unmatched: 3. Germline V gives CDR1 SGHTA, CDR2 FQGTGA.

V usage is TRBV3-1 and J usage is TRBJ2-7, with 11 bases identical to TRBD2. J gave up 4 bases and V 4 bases, and 9 bases lay outside the gene matches. The germline CDR1 and CDR2 sequences are LGHDT and YNNKEL (reference sequence). The CDR3 is made up of 16 amino acids. As DNA, the CDR3 is TGTGCCAGCAGCCGGGAGAGGGCTAGCGGGAGGTACGAGCAGTACTTC. Encoded protein: CASSRERASGRYEQYF.

V and J are TRBV5-1 and TRBJ2-7, with 7 bases lining up with TRBD1. Looked up from germline, CDR1 is SGHRS and CDR2 is YFSETQ. The CDR3 has 15 residues. With 4 bases clipped from V and 2 bases from J, the junction kept 9 bases outside the gene matches. The CDR3 region is CASSISGTAAYEQYF. DNA for the CDR3: TGCGCCAGCAGCATCTCCGGGACAGCTGCCTACGAGCAGTACTTC.

Comment on this clonotype: One end of the junction is discordant with germline, which a read error may explain. This chain uses TRBV5-5 with TRBJ1-6; 8 bases line up with TRBD1. Germline-derived CDR1 and CDR2 are SGHKS and YYEKEE (reference sequence). The CDR3 is 15 residues long. The CDR3 loop is CASSSGGLRNSPLHF. Here the CDR3 DNA reads TGTGCCAGCAGCTCAGGGGGCCTACGTAATTCACCACTCCACTTT.

This chain uses TRBV6-6 with TRBJ2-7; 7 nucleotides align to TRBD1. This CDR3 has 17 residues. Trimming at V came to 6 bases and at J to 3 bases, leaving 17 bases not matched to a gene. CDR1 and CDR2 (germline): MNHNY, SVGAGI (reference sequence). Written as DNA, the CDR3 is TGTGCCAGCAGCCTGGACCCATCGGGACAGCAGTACTACGAGCAGTACTTC. It specifies CASSLDPSGQQYYEQYF.

This chain joins TRBV3-1 and TRBJ1-5; 9 bases line up with TRBD1. Germline V lookup: CDR1 LGHDT, CDR2 YNNKEL (reference sequence). The V segment lost 1 base and the J segment 0 bases; nucleotides outside the gene matches: 7. This CDR3 contains 18 residues. The CDR3 loop is CASSQGSQGAFSNQPQHF. The CDR3, as DNA: TGTGCCAGCAGCCAAGGCTCACAGGGGGCGTTTAGCAATCAGCCCCAGCATTTT.

The rearrangement uses TRBV6-5 and TRBJ2-1; D gene unclear. The CDR3 is made up of 14 amino acids. V shed 7 bases and J shed 4 bases, with 14 bases lying between them. Germline-derived CDR1 and CDR2 are MNHEY and SVGAGI. Here the CDR3 reads CASTSSWDYNEQFF. The CDR3 bases are TGTGCCAGCACCTCTAGTTGGGATTACAATGAGCAGTTCTTC.

The chain joins TRBV6-2 or TRBV6-3 to TRBJ1-1; D call uncertain. The length of the CDR3 is 14 residues. Trimming removed 3 bases from V and 1 base from J, with 9 bases in between. Per the germline V gene, CDR1 is MNHEY and CDR2 is SVGEGT. The CDR3 loop reads CASSYYTSNTEAFF. The CDR3 DNA reads as TGTGCCAGCAGTTATTACACCTCGAACACTGAAGCTTTCTTT.

The rearrangement joins TRBV6-1 to TRBJ1-3, with TRBD1 identical over 7 bases. The length of the CDR3 is 18 residues. Germline assignment: CDR1 MNHNS and CDR2 SASEGT. V was clipped by 6 bases and J by 4 bases; unmatched bases: 18. The CDR3 is CASRRSNYGTDTGNTIYF. The CDR3 bases are TGTGCCAGCAGACGGAGCAACTACGGGACAGATACGGGAAACACCATATATTTT.

The chain couples TRBV15 to TRBJ1-1, with D maybe TRBD1 (6 bases). This CDR3 has 15 residues. CDR1 is LNHNV and CDR2 is YYDKDF in the germline V gene (reference sequence). V lost 0 bases, J lost 5 bases, and 13 bases lay in between. The CDR3, as DNA: TGTGCCACCAGCAGAGAAGGGGGGCTGGGTACTGAAGCTTTCTTT. Amino acid sequence: CATSREGGLGTEAFF.

The genes are TRBV5-5 and TRBJ2-3; D is possibly TRBD1 or TRBD2 (5 bases each). This CDR3 region has 15 residues. Germline assignment: CDR1 SGHKS and CDR2 YYEKEE (reference sequence). With 0 bases removed from V and 2 bases from J, the gap between germline ends came to 10 bases. CDR3 in DNA: TGTGCCAGCAGCTTGGTGTCGGGGCCCACAGATACGCAGTATTTT. Amino acid sequence: CASSLVSGPTDTQYF.

This clonotype was counted a few times. The rearrangement links TRBV30 to TRBJ2-7; 7 bases align to TRBD1. Germline-derived CDR1 and CDR2 are GTSNPN and SVGIG (reference sequence). This CDR3 is 13 amino acids long. Trimming removed 2 bases from V and 0 bases from J; junction bases left unmatched: 1. For the CDR3, the DNA is TGTGCCTGGAGTCGGGACAGCTCCTACGAGCAGTACTTC. Translation: CAWSRDSSYEQYF.

The J gene is TRBJ2-2, the V gene TRBV12-3 or TRBV12-4; a possible D gene is TRBD2 (5 bases). Trimming took 6 bases from V and 2 from J, leaving 25 bases between them. The CDR3 is 19 amino acids. CDR3 sequence (DNA): TGTGCCAGCAGCTACAAAGGAAGAGGACTTCCAGTCAACACCGGGGAGCTGTTTTTT. This encodes CASSYKGRGLPVNTGELFF.

This clonotype appeared a few times. This chain links TRBV24-1 with TRBJ2-1; D is perhaps TRBD1 or TRBD2 (6 bases each). The CDR3 extends over 15 amino acids. CDR1 and CDR2 from the germline V gene are KGHDR and SFDVKD. V lost 2 bases and J 6 bases, leaving 13 bases between the germline ends. CDR3 in DNA: TGTGCCACCAGTGATTCTAGGGGGGTTCGCAATGAGCAGTTCTTC. It codes for CATSDSRGVRNEQFF.

This clonotype was found a few times. The chain combines TRBV4-3 with TRBJ2-7, with TRBD2 matching over 12 bases. Germline loops: CDR1 LGHNA, CDR2 YSLEER. The V segment lost 0 bases and the J segment 2 bases; nucleotides outside the gene matches: 11. CDR3 length equals 19 residues. CDR3 DNA sequence: TGCGCCAGCAGCCAAGAAACCCTAGCGGGAGGGCCTGTAACCTACGAGCAGTACTTC. Its protein product is CASSQETLAGGPVTYEQYF.

This sequence joins TRBV12-3 or TRBV12-4 and TRBJ1-2, with no clear D. The CDR3 sequence is 14 residues long. V was pared by 5 bases and J by 4 bases, with 14 bases between. The DNA of the CDR3 is TGTGCCAGCAGTCCCGGGGAGAGGCGCTATGGCTACACCTTC. It specifies CASSPGERRYGYTF.

The chain links TRBV29-1 to TRBJ2-5; D possibly corresponds to TRBD2 (5 bases). Germline V CDR1 and CDR2: SQVTM, ANQGSEA. Trimming pared 2 bases from V and 5 bases from J, leaving 9 bases between. This CDR3 is built from 12 residues. CDR3 nucleotide sequence: TGCAGCGTTGAAAAGTCTAGCGAGACCCAGTACTTC. Translation: CSVEKSSETQYF.